The 7 T cell receptor beta chains listed next were all sequenced from one sample in a study of ipilimumab plus nivolumab after autologous stem cell transplantation. Profiling relied on immunoSEQ multiplex PCR, and the TCRdb table lists in-frame clones only, not all of them. The sample lists tens of thousands of clones, more than 70% occurring once. The starting material was PBMCs, obtained in a trial of ipilimumab plus nivolumab as post-transplant consolidation. These receptors were obtained from a male donor with diffuse large B-cell lymphoma.

The rearrangement uses TRBV15 and TRBJ1-1; D unresolved. Trimming stripped 0 bases from V and 0 bases from J, with 8 bases between. Germline V CDR1 and CDR2: LNHNV, YYDKDF (reference sequence). This CDR3 comprises 15 residues. The CDR3 coding sequence is TGTGCCACCAGCAGAGAGGCGGTTATGAACACTGAAGCTTTCTTT. Its protein is CATSREAVMNTEAFF. Full variable domain (rest looked up from reference TRBV15 and TRBJ1-1): DAMVIQNPRYQVTQFGKPVTLSCSQTLNHNVMYWYQQKSSQAPKLLFHYYDKDFNNEADTPDNFQSRRPNTSFCFLDIRSPGLGDTAMYLCATSREAVMNTEAFFGQGTRLTVV.

V is TRBV10-3 and J is TRBJ2-1; 7 bases are a match to TRBD2. Germline V gene data show CDR1 as ENHRY and CDR2 as SYGVKD. The V and J ends lost 5 bases and 0 bases, in that order; junction bases with no gene match: 10. The CDR3 has 17 amino acids. CDR3 nucleotides: TGTGCCATCAGTAAGAGGACTAGTGCTAGCTCCTACAATGAGCAGTTCTTC. Its translation: CAISKRTSASSYNEQFF.

The chain employs TRBV21-1 and TRBJ2-5; whether TRBD2, the table's D call, matches the DNA was not checked. TRBV21-1 is deemed a pseudogene. The CDR3 is 16 residues long. DNA of the CDR3: TGTGCCAGCAGCAAAGCGGTAATAGTAAGTGTGGAGACCCAGTACTTC. Protein sequence: CASSKAVIVSVETQYF.

In the case of this clone: At one boundary the junction diverges from the germline segment, which might be a read error. V and J are TRBV2 and TRBJ2-7; 11 bases match TRBD2. CDR3 length: 13 residues. Germline values: CDR1 SNHLY, CDR2 FYNNEI. This CDR3 reads CASSEDPGLAEDF. The CDR3 DNA reads TGTGCCAGCAGTGAAGATCCGGGACTAGCGGAAGACTTC.

This chain links TRBV6-1 with TRBJ2-7; 11 nucleotides line up with TRBD2. Trimming removed 6 bases from V and 2 bases from J; junction bases left unmatched: 6. CDR1 MNHNS and CDR2 SASEGT come from the germline V gene. This CDR3 has 15 residues. The CDR3 reads CASSGTSGPPYEQYF. The CDR3 DNA sequence: TGTGCCAGCAGCGGGACTAGCGGACCTCCCTACGAGCAGTACTTC.

The chain's CDR3 is CASAGGVGNQPQHF. CDR3 bases: TGTGCCAGCGCGGGGGGGGTCGGCAATCAGCCCCAGCATTTT. V and J are TRBV2 and TRBJ1-5; tentatively, D is TRBD1 (5 bases). V was pared by 8 bases and J by 2 bases, with 13 bases between. The CDR3 consists of 14 residues. The germline gives CDR1 SNHLY, CDR2 FYNNEI.

The V call is TRBV19, the J call TRBJ1-4; the D gene is possibly TRBD1 (6 bases). CDR1 and CDR2 (germline): LNHDA, SQIVND (reference sequence). Trimming pared 5 bases from V and 6 bases from J, leaving 16 bases between. The CDR3 covers 15 residues. Written as DNA, the CDR3 is TGTGCCAGTAGTTCCAGGGGTGCGGAGGATGAAAAACTGTTTTTT. The encoded protein is CASSSRGAEDEKLFF.